This T cell receptor (beta chain) was recorded in a study of T cell repertoires in cytomegalovirus infection. Study in general: Carrying CMV and the relevant HLA type showed in public TCR beta signatures.

Via MiXCR, TCRdb re-called the reads, giving one row per CDR3 protein. The sample includes about 680,000 distinct CDR3 sequences, more than 20% of them seen just once. The study's findings and limits: CMV-specific TCR beta clonotypes restricted by HLA-C were the ones dominating the ex vivo response. Using cumulative public TCR beta family frequency, the authors identified those who carried CMV together with the relevant HLA.

This CDR3 is built from 15 residues. V lost 5 bases to trimming and J lost 4 bases; unmatched junction nucleotides: 9. This clonotype was counted a few times. The antigen is not known. Sequencing used CD8+ T cells from PBMCs. The chain has TRBV12-3 or TRBV12-4 and TRBJ2-7; 9 bases map to TRBD1. The sequence was obtained from a human donor in good health (CMV status not recorded). Some clones in this sample may be carry-over from other donors' samples. The CDR3 nucleotides read TGTGCCAGCAGTCCTCCGGACAGGGGAGAATACGAGCAGTACTTC. Amino acids: CASSPPDRGEYEQYF.